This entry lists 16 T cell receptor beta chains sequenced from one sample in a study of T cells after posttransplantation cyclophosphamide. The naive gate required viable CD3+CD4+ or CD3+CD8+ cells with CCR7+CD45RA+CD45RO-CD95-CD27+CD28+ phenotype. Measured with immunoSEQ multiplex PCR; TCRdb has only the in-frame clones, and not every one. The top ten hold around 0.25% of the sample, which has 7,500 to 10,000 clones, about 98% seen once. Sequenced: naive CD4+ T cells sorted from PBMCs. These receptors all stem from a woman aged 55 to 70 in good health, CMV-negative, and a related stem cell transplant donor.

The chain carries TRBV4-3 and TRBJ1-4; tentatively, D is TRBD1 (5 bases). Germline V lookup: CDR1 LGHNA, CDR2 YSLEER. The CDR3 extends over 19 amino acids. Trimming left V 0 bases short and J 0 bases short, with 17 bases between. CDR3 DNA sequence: TGCGCCAGCAGCCAAGATTGGGGCGTGGGCTCTGCAACTAATGAAAAACTGTTTTTT. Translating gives CASSQDWGVGSATNEKLFF.

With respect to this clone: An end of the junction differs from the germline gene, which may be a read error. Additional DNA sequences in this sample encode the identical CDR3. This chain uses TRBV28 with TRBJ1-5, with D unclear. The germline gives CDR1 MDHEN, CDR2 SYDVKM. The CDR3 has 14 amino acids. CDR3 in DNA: TGTGCCAGCAGTTTGGAGGGCCCCAATCAGCCTCAGCATTTT. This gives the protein CASSLEGPNQPQHF.

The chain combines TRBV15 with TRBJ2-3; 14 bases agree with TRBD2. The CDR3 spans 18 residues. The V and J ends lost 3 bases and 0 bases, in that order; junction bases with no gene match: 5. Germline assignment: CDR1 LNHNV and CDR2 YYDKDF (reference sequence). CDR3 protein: CATSSARTSGRSTDTQYF. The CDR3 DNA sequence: TGTGCCACCAGCAGCGCAAGGACTAGCGGGAGGAGCACAGATACGCAGTATTTT.

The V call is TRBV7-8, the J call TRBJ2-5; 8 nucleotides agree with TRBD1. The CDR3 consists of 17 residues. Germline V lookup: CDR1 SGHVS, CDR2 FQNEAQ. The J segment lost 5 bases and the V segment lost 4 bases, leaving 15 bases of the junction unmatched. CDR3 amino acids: CASSSHPLRQGRETQYF. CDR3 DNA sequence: TGTGCCAGCAGCTCCCACCCACTAAGACAGGGGCGGGAGACCCAGTACTTC.

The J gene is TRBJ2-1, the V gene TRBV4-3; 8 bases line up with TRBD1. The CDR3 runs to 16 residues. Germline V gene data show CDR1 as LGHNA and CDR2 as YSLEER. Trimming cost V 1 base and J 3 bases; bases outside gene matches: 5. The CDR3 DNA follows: TGCGCCAGCAGCCAAGGGGCTGGGACAGGCTACAATGAGCAGTTCTTC. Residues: CASSQGAGTGYNEQFF.

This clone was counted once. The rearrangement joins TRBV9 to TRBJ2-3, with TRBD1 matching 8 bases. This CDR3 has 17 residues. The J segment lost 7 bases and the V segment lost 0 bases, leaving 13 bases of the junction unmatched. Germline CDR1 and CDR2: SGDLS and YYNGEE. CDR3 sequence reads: CASSVAPGQGPQNTQYF. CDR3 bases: TGTGCCAGCAGCGTAGCTCCCGGACAGGGACCCCAGAATACGCAGTATTTT.

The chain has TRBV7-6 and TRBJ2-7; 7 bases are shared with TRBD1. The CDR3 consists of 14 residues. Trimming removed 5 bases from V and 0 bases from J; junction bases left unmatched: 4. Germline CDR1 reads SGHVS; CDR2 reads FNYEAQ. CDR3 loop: CASSPTGHSYEQYV. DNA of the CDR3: TGTGCCAGCAGCCCGACAGGGCACTCCTACGAGCAGTACGTC.

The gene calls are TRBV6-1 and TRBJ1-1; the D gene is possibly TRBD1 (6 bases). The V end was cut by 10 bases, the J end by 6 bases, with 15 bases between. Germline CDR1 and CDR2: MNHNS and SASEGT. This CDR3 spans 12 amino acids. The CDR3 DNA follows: TGTGCCATCTCACAGGGTTTCGCTGAAGCTTTCTTT. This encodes CAISQGFAEAFF.

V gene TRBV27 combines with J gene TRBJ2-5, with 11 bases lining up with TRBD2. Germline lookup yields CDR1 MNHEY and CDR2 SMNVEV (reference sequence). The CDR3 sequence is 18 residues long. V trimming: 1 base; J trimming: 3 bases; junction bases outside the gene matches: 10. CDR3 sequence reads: CASSLLMGSGRDKETQYF. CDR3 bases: TGTGCCAGCAGTTTATTAATGGGTAGCGGGAGGGATAAAGAGACCCAGTACTTC.

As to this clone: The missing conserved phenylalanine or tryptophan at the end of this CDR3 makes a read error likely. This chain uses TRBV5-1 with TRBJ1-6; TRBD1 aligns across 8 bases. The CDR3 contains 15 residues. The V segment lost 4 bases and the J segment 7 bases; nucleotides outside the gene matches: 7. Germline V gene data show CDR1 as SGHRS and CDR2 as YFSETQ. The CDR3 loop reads CASSPTTGGNSPLHL. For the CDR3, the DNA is TGCGCCAGCAGCCCTACCACAGGGGGGAATTCACCCCTCCACCTT.

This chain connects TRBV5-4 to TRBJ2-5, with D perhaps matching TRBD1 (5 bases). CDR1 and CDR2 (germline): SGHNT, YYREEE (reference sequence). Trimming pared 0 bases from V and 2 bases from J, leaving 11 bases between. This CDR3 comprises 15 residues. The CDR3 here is CASSLGPQGQETQYF. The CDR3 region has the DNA TGTGCCAGCAGCTTGGGGCCGCAGGGACAAGAGACCCAGTACTTC.

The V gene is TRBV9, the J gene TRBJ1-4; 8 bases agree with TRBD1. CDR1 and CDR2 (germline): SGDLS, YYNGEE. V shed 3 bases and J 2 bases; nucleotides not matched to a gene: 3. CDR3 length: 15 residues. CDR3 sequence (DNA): TGTGCCAGCAGCGAGGCAGGGGGCACTAATGAAAAACTGTTTTTT. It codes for CASSEAGGTNEKLFF.

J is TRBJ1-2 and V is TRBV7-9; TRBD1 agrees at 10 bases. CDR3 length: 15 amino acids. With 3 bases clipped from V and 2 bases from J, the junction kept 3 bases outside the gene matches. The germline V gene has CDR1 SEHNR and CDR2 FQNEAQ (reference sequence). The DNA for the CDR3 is TGTGCCAGCAGCTTCGGGACAGGGGACAACTATGGCTACACCTTC. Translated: CASSFGTGDNYGYTF.

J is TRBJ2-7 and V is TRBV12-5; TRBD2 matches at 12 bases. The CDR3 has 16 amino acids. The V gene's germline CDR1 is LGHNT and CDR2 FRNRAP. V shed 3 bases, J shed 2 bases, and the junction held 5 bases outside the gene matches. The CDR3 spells CASGLRLAGGPYEQYV. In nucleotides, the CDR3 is TGTGCTAGTGGTTTACGGCTAGCGGGGGGGCCCTACGAGCAGTACGTC.

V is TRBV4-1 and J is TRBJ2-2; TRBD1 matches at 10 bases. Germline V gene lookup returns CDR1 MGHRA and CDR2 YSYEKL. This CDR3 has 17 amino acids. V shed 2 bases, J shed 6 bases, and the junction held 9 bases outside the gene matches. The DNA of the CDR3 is TGCGCCAGCAGCCAATCGACAGGGGGCGCGTACCCCGGGGAGCTGTTTTTT. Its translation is CASSQSTGGAYPGELFF.

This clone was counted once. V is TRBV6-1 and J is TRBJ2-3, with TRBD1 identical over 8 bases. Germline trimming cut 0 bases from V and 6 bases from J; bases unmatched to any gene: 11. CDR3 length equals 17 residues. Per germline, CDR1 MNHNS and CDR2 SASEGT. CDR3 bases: TGTGCCAGCAGTGAAGCCGTAGGGCAGGGGGCGCGGGATACGCAGTATTTT. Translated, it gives CASSEAVGQGARDTQYF.